The clone carrying this T cell receptor beta chain was picked up one time. Its antigen is unidentified. This sample is drawn from a study of cytotoxic CD8 clonotypes in ibrutinib-treated CLL. Study-wide points: In comparison with age-matched healthy donors, baseline clonality was higher and tracked circulating CD8+ T-cell counts.

The junction had 5 bases not matched to a gene; V was cut back by 1 base and J by 4 bases. This CDR3 has 16 residues. From germline, CDR1 is SGHVS and CDR2 FNYEAQ. The targeted sequencing depth was 1 in 200,000 to 1 in 1 million T cells. Assay: immunoSEQ multiplex PCR; the TCRdb copy retains only in-frame clones and omits some. The sample has about 39,000 clones; around 63% are singletons. The clonotype comes from a human donor with chronic lymphocytic leukemia. The chain joins TRBV7-6 to TRBJ2-2; 8 bases align to TRBD1. The sequences come from PBMCs, collected at disease progression, from a patient treated with ibrutinib. CDR3 bases: TGTGCCAGCAGCTTAGTAAGACAGGGGAGCACCGGGGAGCTGTTTTTT. Translating it yields CASSLVRQGSTGELFF.